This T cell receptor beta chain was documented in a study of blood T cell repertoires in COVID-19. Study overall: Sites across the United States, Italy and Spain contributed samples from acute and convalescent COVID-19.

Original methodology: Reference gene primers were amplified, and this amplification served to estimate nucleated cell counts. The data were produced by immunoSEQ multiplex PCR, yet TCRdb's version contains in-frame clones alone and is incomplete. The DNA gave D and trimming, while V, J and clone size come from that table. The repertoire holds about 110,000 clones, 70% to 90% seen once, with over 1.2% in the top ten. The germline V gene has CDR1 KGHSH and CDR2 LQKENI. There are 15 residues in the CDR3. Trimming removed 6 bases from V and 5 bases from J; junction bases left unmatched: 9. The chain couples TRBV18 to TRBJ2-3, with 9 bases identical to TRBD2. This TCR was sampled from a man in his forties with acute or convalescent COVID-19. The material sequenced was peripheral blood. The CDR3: CASSPPSGIGDTQYF. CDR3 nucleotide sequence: TGTGCCAGCTCGCCCCCTAGCGGGATCGGAGATACGCAGTATTTT.